Each of the 17 T cell receptor beta chains below was sequenced from the same sample in a study of blood T cells in healthy people across ages. For the second PCR, which ran for roughly 6 to 11 cycles, a sample-barcoded 5' primer and a J-beta primer mix were used. TCRdb independently ran MiXCR on the 5' RACE reads; one entry per CDR3 protein. The sample includes more than 650,000 distinct CDR3 sequences, 53% of them seen just once. Input material: blood. The source is a man aged 80 or over in good health.

The gene calls are TRBV7-2 and TRBJ2-4, with TRBD2 identical over 7 bases. The J call is in doubt because the DNA end fits TRBJ2-7 better. The germline gives CDR1 SGHTA, CDR2 FQGNSA. The CDR3 contains 18 residues. Here the CDR3 reads CASSPIQRTSGTSYEQYF. The DNA of the CDR3 is TGTGCCAGCAGCCCGATACAGAGGACCAGCGGGACCTCCTACGAGCAGTACTTC.

The chain links TRBV10-3 to TRBJ1-1; TRBD1 aligns across 9 bases. In germline, CDR1 is ENHRY, CDR2 SYGVKD. This CDR3 contains 16 residues. The J segment lost 7 bases and the V segment lost 7 bases, leaving 16 bases of the junction unmatched. CDR3 bases: TGTGCCATCAACCGTGGTACAGGGGGCTTAATTGATGAAGCTTTCTTT. Its protein is CAINRGTGGLIDEAFF.

This clonotype was seen only a few times. V and J are TRBV9 and TRBJ2-5; D possibly corresponds to TRBD2 (5 bases). V was shortened by 0 bases and J by 1 base, with 10 bases between the two germline ends. This CDR3 region has 15 residues. The germline V gene encodes CDR1 SGDLS and CDR2 YYNGEE. Written as DNA, the CDR3 is TGTGCCAGCAGCGTAGTAGGAGCGGTCCAAGAGACCCAGTACTTC. Amino acid sequence: CASSVVGAVQETQYF.

This clonotype has just a few counts. J is TRBJ2-7 and V is TRBV10-3; D is perhaps TRBD2 (6 bases). Germline V gene lookup returns CDR1 ENHRY and CDR2 SYGVKD. The V end was cut by 0 bases, the J end by 5 bases, with 17 bases between. This CDR3 comprises 16 residues. Written as DNA, the CDR3 is TGTGCCATCAGTGAGTCGACGGGGGTGACTCTCGACGAGCAGTACTTC. This encodes CAISESTGVTLDEQYF.

The chain couples TRBV7-2 to TRBJ2-7; the D gene is possibly TRBD1 (6 bases). Germline CDR1 and CDR2: SGHTA and FQGNSA. Trimming stripped 5 bases from V and 2 bases from J, with 16 bases between. The CDR3 runs 15 residues. The CDR3 nucleotides are TGTGCCAGCAGCCTCCCATTGGGGGCGGCCTACGAGCAGTACTTC. Translating it yields CASSLPLGAAYEQYF.

This chain connects TRBV28 to TRBJ1-4; TRBD1 matches 8 bases. CDR3 length equals 15 residues. CDR1 and CDR2 (germline): MDHEN, SYDVKM. V lost 3 bases to trimming and J lost 5 bases; unmatched junction nucleotides: 5. The CDR3 loop is CASSFVSGGNEKLFF. For the CDR3, the DNA is TGTGCCAGCAGTTTTGTGTCAGGGGGCAATGAAAAACTGTTTTTT.

This chain uses TRBV20-1 with TRBJ2-5, with TRBD2 as a possible D gene (5 bases). The end of the DNA is better explained by TRBJ2-7, so the J call may be wrong. Germline V lookup: CDR1 DFQATT, CDR2 SNEGSKA (reference sequence). This CDR3 spans 13 amino acids. The CDR3 is CSARRSAEDEQYF. DNA for the CDR3: TGCAGTGCTAGGCGTAGCGCCGAGGACGAGCAGTACTTC.

Comment on this clonotype: Just one base apart from a much larger clone, this may be a read error. The V call is TRBV29-1, the J call TRBJ2-5, with D possibly matching TRBD1 (6 bases). Germline-derived CDR1 and CDR2 are SQVTM and ANQGSEA. V lost 8 bases and J lost 4, with 14 bases in between. The CDR3 extends over 12 amino acids. CDR3: CSLDRGSETQYF. The CDR3 DNA follows: TGCAGCCTCGATAGGGGGTCAGAGACCCAGTACTTC.

The J gene is TRBJ2-3, the V gene TRBV5-1; 12 bases map to TRBD2. The CDR3 sequence is 16 residues long. Trimming cost V 4 bases and J 0 bases; bases outside gene matches: 3. Germline CDR1 reads SGHRS; CDR2 reads YFSETQ. CDR3 sequence: CASSEGTSGSTDTQYF. The CDR3 DNA reads TGCGCCAGCAGCGAAGGGACTAGCGGGAGCACAGATACGCAGTATTTT.

The genes are TRBV9 and TRBJ2-3; D may be TRBD2 (5 bases). V lost 0 bases and J 3 bases, leaving 11 bases between the germline ends. Germline V gene sequence: CDR1 SGDLS, CDR2 YYNGEE. There are 15 residues in the CDR3. The CDR3 DNA sequence: TGTGCCAGCAGCGTAGGAAGCGGAAAGACAGATACGCAGTATTTT. Its translation is CASSVGSGKTDTQYF.

This clonotype was counted many times. V is TRBV2 and J is TRBJ1-1, with D possibly TRBD1 on 6 matching bases. The CDR3 runs 16 residues. Germline lookup yields CDR1 SNHLY and CDR2 FYNNEI. V was clipped by 7 bases and J by 3 bases, with 21 bases between them. CDR3 nucleotides: TGTGCCAGCAAGCCCCCTTACAGCAGGGGAGACACTGAAGCTTTCTTT. It specifies CASKPPYSRGDTEAFF.

The chain couples TRBV3-1 to TRBJ2-7, with D possibly matching TRBD2 (5 bases). Trimming stripped 0 bases from V and 2 bases from J, with 14 bases between. This CDR3 region has 16 residues. CDR1 LGHDT and CDR2 YNNKEL come from the germline V gene (reference sequence). The CDR3: CASSQDPMRATYEQYF. The DNA for the CDR3 is TGTGCCAGCAGCCAAGACCCCATGCGGGCGACCTACGAGCAGTACTTC.

The CDR3 DNA reads as TGTGCCAGCAGCTTAGAGGGAAACAGGACGGGGTGCTATGGCTACACCTTC. Its protein product is CASSLEGNRTGCYGYTF. This chain joins TRBV11-3 and TRBJ1-2, with D perhaps TRBD1 (5 bases). The CDR3 consists of 17 residues. The V gene lost 0 bases and the J gene lost 4 bases, with 18 bases spanning the gap. Germline V gene data show CDR1 as SGHNT and CDR2 as YENEEA.

V usage is TRBV6-5 and J usage is TRBJ2-1; TRBD2 aligns across 7 bases. The CDR3 contains 14 residues. CDR1 is MNHEY, CDR2 SVGAGI, per germline. The ends lost 6 bases at V and 2 bases at J; junction bases unmatched: 4. In DNA form, the CDR3 reads TGTGCCAGCAGAGCTAGCGGAACCTACAATGAGCAGTTCTTC. Its protein product is CASRASGTYNEQFF.

The chain joins TRBV7-9 to TRBJ2-7; the match to TRBD2 covers 8 bases. The J call may be in error: the DNA end matches TRBJ2-5 better. The CDR3 runs to 14 residues. Germline V gene lookup returns CDR1 SEHNR and CDR2 FQNEAQ (reference sequence). The CDR3 is CASSQAGAKETQYF. The CDR3 coding sequence is TGTGCCAGCAGCCAAGCGGGAGCAAAAGAGACCCAGTACTTC.

The genes are TRBV7-9 and TRBJ2-1; D is possibly TRBD2 (6 bases). V was trimmed by 5 bases and J by 0 bases, leaving 17 bases between them. The germline gives CDR1 SEHNR, CDR2 FQNEAQ (reference sequence). The CDR3 loop spans 17 amino acids. The CDR3 nucleotides read TGTGCCAGCAGCCCTATAGCGGATTTAAGCTCCTACAATGAGCAGTTCTTC. Its translation: CASSPIADLSSYNEQFF. Filled out from reference TRBV7-9 and TRBJ2-1, the complete variable domain reads DTGVSQNPRHKITKRGQNVTFRCDPISEHNRLYWYRQTLGQGPEFLTYFQNEAQLEKSRLLSDRFSAERPKGSFSTLEIQRTEQGDSAMYLCASSPIADLSSYNEQFFGPGTRLTVL.

The chain couples TRBV10-3 to TRBJ2-1, with D tentatively TRBD1 (5 bases). CDR3 length: 13 amino acids. Per the germline V gene, CDR1 is ENHRY and CDR2 is SYGVKD. V lost 10 bases, J lost 6 bases, and 16 bases lay in between. CDR3 loop: CATGRQSGNEQFF. The CDR3 region has the DNA TGTGCCACCGGCCGACAGTCCGGCAATGAGCAGTTCTTC.